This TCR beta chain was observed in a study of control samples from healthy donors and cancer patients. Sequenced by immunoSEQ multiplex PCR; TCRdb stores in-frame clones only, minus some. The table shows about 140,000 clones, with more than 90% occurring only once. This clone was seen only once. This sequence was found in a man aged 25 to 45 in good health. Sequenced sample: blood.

CDR3 nucleotide sequence: TGTGCCAGCAGCACCGACAGCTCTGGAAACACCATATATTTT. Its protein is CASSTDSSGNTIYF. The chain combines TRBV5-4 with TRBJ1-3, with D possibly being TRBD1 (5 bases). This CDR3 has 14 amino acids. CDR1 is SGHNT, CDR2 YYREEE, per germline (reference sequence). The ends were cut back, 4 bases at V and 0 bases at J, with 8 bases in the middle.